This T cell receptor (beta chain) derives from a study of blood T cell repertoires in COVID-19. Study details: Material from acute and convalescent COVID-19 was sourced from the United States, Italy and Spain. From T cells, B-cell-depleted T cells, or PBMCs came the material, which was cDNA or gDNA.

The data were produced by immunoSEQ multiplex PCR, yet TCRdb's version contains in-frame clones alone and is incomplete. This table holds roughly 350,000 clones, around 87% found once. This clone was observed a few times. This CDR3 spans 16 amino acids. From germline, CDR1 is MDHEN and CDR2 SYDVKM. Trimming took 1 base from V and 2 from J; bases not matched to a gene: 8. This sequence was found in a woman aged 30 to 39 with COVID-19, enrolled during active disease. Material for sequencing was peripheral blood. This chain connects TRBV28 to TRBJ2-7; 7 bases are shared with TRBD2. The CDR3 reads CASSLYPSGTPYEQYF. CDR3 coding DNA: TGTGCCAGCAGTTTATACCCTAGCGGTACCCCCTACGAGCAGTACTTC.